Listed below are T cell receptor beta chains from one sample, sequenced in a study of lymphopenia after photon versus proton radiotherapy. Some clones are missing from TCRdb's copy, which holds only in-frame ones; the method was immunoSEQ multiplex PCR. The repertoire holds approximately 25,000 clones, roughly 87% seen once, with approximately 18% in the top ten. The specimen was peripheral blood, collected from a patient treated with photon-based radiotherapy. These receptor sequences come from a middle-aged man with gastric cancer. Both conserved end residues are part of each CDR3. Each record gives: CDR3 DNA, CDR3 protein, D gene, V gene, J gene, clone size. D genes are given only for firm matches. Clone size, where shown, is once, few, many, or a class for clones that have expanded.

TGTGCCAGCAGCTTTGGACCGAACACCGGGGAGCTGTTTTTT,CASSFGPNTGELFF,.,TRBV11-2,TRBJ2-2,once
TGTGCCACCAGCAGGGACCGGGACAGTGGGGGCTACACCTTC,CATSRDRDSGGYTF,TRBD1,TRBV15,TRBJ1-2,once
TGTGCCAGCAGCTTAGAGGAACGAAGCACAGATACGCAGTATTTT,CASSLEERSTDTQYF,.,TRBV11-1,TRBJ2-3,.
TGTGCCATCAGTAATAGCGCAGATACGCAGTATTTT,CAISNSADTQYF,.,TRBV10-3,TRBJ2-3,once
TGTGCCAGCAGTTGGACAGTCTTCACTGAAGCTTTCTTT,CASSWTVFTEAFF,.,TRBV2,TRBJ1-1,.
TGTGCCAGCAGTGAAATCGGCAGGAGGACTTTCTTT,CASSEIGRRTFF,.,TRBV6-1,TRBJ1-1,.
TGTGCCAGCAGTTCAATCATATCCGGGACAGGGGGTGGCTACACCTTC,CASSSIISGTGGGYTF,TRBD1,TRBV27,TRBJ1-2,.
TGTGCCAGCAGCTTAGACTGGGGCGCAGATACGCAGTATTTT,CASSLDWGADTQYF,.,TRBV11-2,TRBJ2-3,.
TGTGCCAGCAGCCTACAGGATAATAGCAATCAGCCCCAGCATTTT,CASSLQDNSNQPQHF,.,TRBV7-2,TRBJ1-5,.
TGCGCCAGCAGCCCCGGAGGGGGAGTTGGAGATACGCAGTATTTT,CASSPGGGVGDTQYF,.,TRBV4-3,TRBJ2-3,.
TGTGCCAGCAGCCCGGGACGGAGCGGCTACACCTTC,CASSPGRSGYTF,.,TRBV7-2,TRBJ1-2,.
TGCGCCAGCAGTAGATCCCAGGTAGATACGCAGTATTTT,CASSRSQVDTQYF,.,TRBV10-1,TRBJ2-3,.
TGTGCCAGCAGTTACTCGTCCTCCCGATTACAAGAGACCCAGTACTTC,CASSYSSSRLQETQYF,.,TRBV6-5,TRBJ2-5,medium-sized
TGTGCCAGCTCACTCGGTGGATTTCAAGAAAAACTGTTTTTT,CASSLGGFQEKLFF,.,TRBV18,TRBJ1-4,.
TGTGCCAGCAGCTTAGTCTCGCGGGGGGGCCTGGAGACCCAGTACTTC,CASSLVSRGGLETQYF,TRBD2,TRBV5-6,TRBJ2-5,.
TGTGCCAGCAGCTACGGGACGGCCAGCTCCTATAATTCACCCCTCCACTTT,CASSYGTASSYNSPLHF,.,TRBV27,TRBJ1-6,.
TGTGCCAGCAGCTCCGGACAGGGGACGGTAACTGAGCAGTTCTTC,CASSSGQGTVTEQFF,TRBD1,TRBV7-9,TRBJ2-1,.
TGTGCCAGCGCCGCCGGGGGGGGCAATCAGCCCCAGCATTTT,CASAAGGGNQPQHF,.,TRBV5-4,TRBJ1-5,.
TGTGCCAGCAGCAAAGAGGGAGAGGGCACCGGGGAGCTGTTTTTT,CASSKEGEGTGELFF,.,TRBV21-1,TRBJ2-2,.
TGTGCCTGGACCAGGGGGCAGGCTGAAGCTTTCTTT,CAWTRGQAEAFF,TRBD1,TRBV30,TRBJ1-1,.
TGTGCCATCAGTGGGATTAGCGGCCCGAGCACAGATACGCAGTATTTT,CAISGISGPSTDTQYF,.,TRBV10-3,TRBJ2-3,.
TGCGCCAGCAGCACCACAGGGGGCGAGCAGTACTTC,CASSTTGGEQYF,TRBD1,TRBV5-1,TRBJ2-7,.